This TCR beta chain was identified during a study of metastatic and nonmetastatic thyroid tumors. General study points: Significantly higher TCR beta diversity was reportedly seen in malignant thyroid tumors than benign nodules, in blood and tumor.

This clone was picked up many times. Its antigen is not known. This sequence may be a read error, since a much larger clone differs from it by one base. This sample also contains other DNA sequences that code for the same CDR3. All patients were untreated before thyroid surgery. V dropped 9 bases and J dropped 1; count of bases not matched to a gene: 6. The CDR3 extends over 14 amino acids. CDR1 and CDR2 from the germline V gene are MNHNS and SASEGT. TCRdb re-called the PCR reads with MiXCR. The sample consists of roughly 15,000 clones, about 30% of them appearing once. This chain connects TRBV6-1 to TRBJ2-3; 8 bases align to TRBD2. Material for sequencing was tumor tissue. This sequence was found in a female donor with papillary thyroid cancer or a benign thyroid nodule (not recorded which). Some clones in this sample may be carry-over from other donors' samples. CDR3 nucleotide sequence: TGTGCCAGTAGTTTAGCGGGACGCACAGATACGCAGTATTTT. As protein: CASSLAGRTDTQYF.